Below, 28 T cell receptor beta chains from the same sample are listed, as sequenced in a study of beta chain features in type 1 diabetes. The study reverse transcribed the entire isolated RNA, so it sequenced expressed TCRB transcripts. The repertoire was sequenced with immunoSEQ multiplex PCR; TCRdb's copy has only in-frame clones and lacks some. The table shows a few hundred thousand clones, with less than 15% occurring only once. Sequencing was done on a sample of naive CD4+ T cells from blood. The receptors were gathered from a woman aged 18-29 years in good health.

A few counts support this clone. The gene calls are TRBV5-4 and TRBJ2-2; 11 nucleotides line up with TRBD1. Germline V lookup: CDR1 SGHNT, CDR2 YYREEE (reference sequence). The CDR3 consists of 16 residues. V lost 4 bases, J lost 6 bases, and 8 bases stayed unmatched. The CDR3 bases are TGTGCCAGCAGCGTGTCGGGACAGGGGGTTTCCGGGGAGCTGTTTTTT. The encoded protein is CASSVSGQGVSGELFF.

This clone occurred a few times. The J gene is TRBJ2-3, the V gene TRBV7-9; 7 bases are a match to TRBD1. Trimming cost V 5 bases and J 4 bases; bases outside gene matches: 3. CDR3 length equals 13 residues. Per germline, CDR1 SEHNR and CDR2 FQNEAQ (reference sequence). The CDR3 is CASSATGADTQYF. The CDR3 region has the DNA TGTGCCAGCAGCGCCACAGGGGCAGATACGCAGTATTTT.

This clone has more than one count but fewer than ten. The CDR3: CASSNPLRDSYNEQFF. The CDR3 DNA sequence: TGTGCCAGCAGCAACCCTCTCAGGGATTCCTACAATGAGCAGTTCTTC. This chain joins TRBV9 and TRBJ2-1; perhaps TRBD1 as D (5 bases). The CDR3 length is 16 residues. Germline CDR1 and CDR2: SGDLS and YYNGEE. The V end lost 4 bases, the J end lost 1 base, and 15 bases lay between the germline ends.

V is TRBV6-5 and J is TRBJ2-1; 8 bases map to TRBD2. The CDR3 consists of 16 residues. Germline lookup yields CDR1 MNHEY and CDR2 SVGAGI. With V trimmed by 2 bases and J by 10 bases, 13 bases remained unmatched. The CDR3 DNA reads as TGTGCCAGCAGTTACGGGATTGGGACTAGGGGATCGGAGCAGTTCTTC. It translates to CASSYGIGTRGSEQFF.

The chain links TRBV9 to TRBJ2-6, with D uncertain. Germline V lookup: CDR1 SGDLS, CDR2 YYNGEE. The CDR3 runs 16 residues. Trimming left V 4 bases short and J 2 bases short, with 13 bases between. The CDR3, as DNA: TGTGCCAGCAGCTCGTCATGGTTAGCTGGGGCCAACGTCCTGACTTTC. This translates into CASSSSWLAGANVLTF. Using reference TRBV9 and TRBJ2-6 for the parts outside the CDR3, the full variable domain is DSGVTQTPKHLITATGQRVTLRCSPRSGDLSVYWYQQSLDQGLQFLIQYYNGEERAKGNILERFSAQQFPDLHSELNLSSLELGDSALYFCASSSSWLAGANVLTFGAGSRLTVL.

This chain links TRBV7-2 with TRBJ2-7; TRBD2 matches 9 bases. The CDR3 has 15 amino acids. Germline CDR1 reads SGHTA; CDR2 reads FQGNSA. Germline trimming cut 8 bases from V and 3 bases from J; bases unmatched to any gene: 11. The CDR3 is CASRDLSGSIYEQYF. In DNA form, the CDR3 reads TGTGCCAGCCGTGACCTTAGCGGGAGCATCTACGAGCAGTACTTC.

The rearrangement links TRBV19 to TRBJ2-5; 10 bases agree with TRBD1. Unmatched junction bases numbered 9, after V lost 9 bases and J lost 5 bases. The V gene's germline CDR1 is LNHDA and CDR2 SQIVND (reference sequence). The CDR3 is 14 amino acids. The CDR3 spells CASGDRGRSETQYF. The CDR3 DNA sequence: TGTGCCAGCGGGGACAGGGGACGTTCGGAGACCCAGTACTTC. The entire variable domain, with the rest obtained from reference TRBV19 and TRBJ2-5, is as follows: DGGITQSPKYLFRKEGQNVTLSCEQNLNHDAMYWYRQDPGQGLRLIYYSQIVNDFQKGDIAEGYSVSREKKESFPLTVTSAQKNPTAFYLCASGDRGRSETQYFGPGTRLLVL.

This chain uses TRBV30 with TRBJ1-5, with D tentatively TRBD1 (6 bases). Germline V gives CDR1 GTSNPN, CDR2 SVGIG (reference sequence). V gave up 8 bases and J gave up 7 bases, with 21 bases separating them. This CDR3 is 14 amino acids long. The CDR3 region is CATSGAGLGQPQHF. Here the CDR3 DNA reads TGTGCCACTTCAGGGGCAGGGTTGGGCCAGCCCCAGCATTTT.

CDR3 sequence (DNA): TGCGCCAGCAGCTTGGGCCAGGAAGGAGAGACCCAGTACTTC. Translating it yields CASSLGQEGETQYF. The rearrangement links TRBV5-1 to TRBJ2-5; D remains ambiguous. The V and J ends lost 0 bases and 4 bases respectively, with 10 bases between them. The CDR3 spans 14 residues. Germline V lookup: CDR1 SGHRS, CDR2 YFSETQ.

This clone was seen only a few times. The gene calls are TRBV18 and TRBJ2-2, with D possibly being TRBD2 (6 bases). V was clipped by 3 bases and J by 0 bases, with 14 bases between them. The CDR3 is 17 residues long. CDR1 and CDR2 (germline): KGHSH, LQKENI. CDR3 residues: CASSPQGTPTNTGELFF. CDR3 DNA: TGTGCCAGCTCACCTCAAGGGACTCCCACGAACACCGGGGAGCTGTTTTTT.

The chain is built from TRBV5-1 and TRBJ2-7; 8 bases match TRBD2. V lost 4 bases and J lost 2; bases outside the gene matches: 8. The CDR3 length is 15 residues. Germline CDR1 SGHRS, CDR2 YFSETQ. CDR3 nucleotide sequence: TGCGCCAGCAGCCGCAATAGCGGGGCGACCTACGAGCAGTACTTC. As protein: CASSRNSGATYEQYF. Supplemented by reference TRBV5-1 and TRBJ2-7, the full variable domain reads KAGVTQTPRYLIKTRGQQVTLSCSPISGHRSVSWYQQTPGQGLQFLFEYFSETQRNKGNFPGRFSGRQFSNSRSEMNVSTLELGDSALYLCASSRNSGATYEQYFGPGTRLTVT.

This clone was counted only a few times. This chain links TRBV7-9 with TRBJ2-1; maybe TRBD2 (6 bases). This CDR3 is 13 amino acids long. Germline assignment: CDR1 SEHNR and CDR2 FQNEAQ (reference sequence). The germline V and J ends were trimmed by 5 bases and 6 bases, with 11 bases remaining between them. In nucleotides, the CDR3 is TGTGCCAGCAGCCCTAGGGACTTCAATGAGCAGTTCTTC. Its protein is CASSPRDFNEQFF.

In this sample, this clone turned up a few times. The chain combines TRBV5-1 with TRBJ2-1, with 15 bases lining up with TRBD2. V lost 3 bases, J lost 14 bases, and 9 bases stayed unmatched. This CDR3 comprises 15 residues. Germline-derived CDR1 and CDR2 are SGHRS and YFSETQ. CDR3 sequence: CASSYTLGTSGRKFF. The CDR3 DNA follows: TGCGCCAGCAGCTACACATTAGGGACTAGCGGGAGGAAGTTCTTC.

This clone was picked up a small number of times. The sample holds other DNA sequences that translate to the same CDR3. The J gene is TRBJ1-1, the V gene TRBV18; possibly TRBD1 for D (5 bases). Trimming left V 2 bases short and J 1 base short, with 5 bases between. The germline V gene has CDR1 KGHSH and CDR2 LQKENI. The CDR3 has 13 amino acids. The CDR3 nucleotides read TGTGCCAGCTCACCAGGGGCGAACACTGAAGCTTTCTTT. Translated: CASSPGANTEAFF.

This clone turned up a few times. The chain joins TRBV6-5 to TRBJ1-2, with 7 bases that match TRBD1. This CDR3 is 15 amino acids long. V lost 4 bases and J lost 0; bases outside the gene matches: 5. Germline CDR1 MNHEY, CDR2 SVGAGI. The CDR3 loop is CASSSMTGTNYGYTF. The CDR3 coding sequence is TGTGCCAGCAGTTCTATGACAGGGACTAACTATGGCTACACCTTC.

The V call is TRBV7-9, the J call TRBJ2-1, with 9 bases lining up with TRBD1. Germline loops: CDR1 SEHNR, CDR2 FQNEAQ (reference sequence). V dropped 5 bases and J dropped 7; count of bases not matched to a gene: 9. CDR3 size: 15 residues. The CDR3 DNA is TGTGCCAGCAGCATACGTGGGACAGGGATGAATGAGCAGTTCTTC. Encoded protein: CASSIRGTGMNEQFF.

The chain uses TRBV7-9 and TRBJ2-3; D gene uncertain. The CDR3 sequence is 14 residues long. The V and J ends lost 2 bases and 0 bases respectively, with 6 bases between them. Germline V CDR1 and CDR2: SEHNR, FQNEAQ (reference sequence). The CDR3 bases are TGTGCCAGCAGCTTACGAGCGAGCACAGATACGCAGTATTTT. Translation gives CASSLRASTDTQYF.

J is TRBJ2-2 and V is TRBV11-1; D is unresolved. V dropped 8 bases and J dropped 4 bases, with 8 bases sitting between them. Germline V gene sequence: CDR1 SGHAT, CDR2 FQDESV (reference sequence). CDR3 length: 12 amino acids. The DNA for the CDR3 is TGTGCCAGCCGGAGAGGCACCGGGGAGCTGTTTTTT. Its translation is CASRRGTGELFF.

This clone was counted only a few times. The chain links TRBV29-1 to TRBJ2-7; weak D call: TRBD2 (5 bases). In germline, CDR1 is SQVTM, CDR2 ANQGSEA. Trimming cost V 7 bases and J 2 bases, with 15 bases left between them. The CDR3 extends over 13 amino acids. This CDR3 is CSALKDFPYEQYF. The CDR3 coding sequence is TGCAGCGCCCTAAAGGACTTTCCCTACGAGCAGTACTTC.

This clone was detected only a few times. This sequence joins TRBV10-3 and TRBJ1-2; no definite D call. Germline loops: CDR1 ENHRY, CDR2 SYGVKD. V lost 3 bases and J lost 3, with 8 bases in between. The CDR3 runs to 13 residues. CDR3 protein: CAISEIEDYGYTF. The CDR3 DNA is TGTGCCATCAGTGAAATAGAGGACTATGGCTACACCTTC.

This clone came up a few times. The junction departs from the called germline gene at one end, perhaps through a read error. This chain uses TRBV28 with TRBJ2-4; possibly TRBD1 for D (6 bases). This CDR3 has 11 residues. The germline CDR1 and CDR2 sequences are MDHEN and SYDVKM. CDR3 amino acids: CASSLMTGSHF. In nucleotides, the CDR3 is TGTGCCAGCAGTCTGATGACAGGTTCACACTTC.

The sample holds a few counts of this clone. This chain joins TRBV30 and TRBJ2-7, with D possibly being TRBD2 (6 bases). CDR3 length: 14 amino acids. V shed 2 bases and J shed 0 bases, with 11 bases lying between them. Per germline, CDR1 GTSNPN and CDR2 SVGIG (reference sequence). CDR3 DNA: TGTGCCTGGAGTCCCACTAGCAGCTCCTACGAGCAGTACTTC. Translating gives CAWSPTSSSYEQYF.

This clone was observed a few times. The chain uses TRBV30 and TRBJ2-5; D is perhaps TRBD1 (7 bases). V lost 4 bases and J 5 bases, leaving 17 bases between the germline ends. In germline, CDR1 is GTSNPN, CDR2 SVGIG (reference sequence). This CDR3 has 14 residues. The DNA for the CDR3 is TGTGCCTGGAATTTCCAGGGGGGTAGGGAGACCCAGTACTTC. This codes for CAWNFQGGRETQYF.

This CDR3 reads CASTEHSGQGSTEAFF. The CDR3 DNA reads TGTGCCAGCACTGAACATTCCGGGCAGGGTAGCACTGAAGCTTTCTTT. The gene calls are TRBV28 and TRBJ1-1, with TRBD1 as a possible D gene (5 bases). The germline gives CDR1 MDHEN, CDR2 SYDVKM. Deletions cut 7 bases from V and 4 bases from J, with 22 bases between. This CDR3 comprises 16 residues.

This sequence joins TRBV6-5 and TRBJ2-1, with 7 bases fitting TRBD1. The V gene end was trimmed by 0 bases and the J gene end by 11 bases; junction bases not matched to a gene: 4. Germline CDR1 and CDR2: MNHEY and SVGAGI. This CDR3 spans 13 amino acids. CDR3 in amino acids: CASSYSGQTKQFF. CDR3 sequence (DNA): TGTGCCAGCAGTTACTCGGGACAGACCAAGCAGTTCTTC.

The table lists this clone with a few counts. The rearrangement links TRBV18 to TRBJ1-1; 7 nucleotides agree with TRBD1. CDR3 size: 13 residues. V was clipped by 3 bases and J by 4 bases; unmatched bases: 2. Germline CDR1 is KGHSH and CDR2 is LQKENI. The DNA for the CDR3 is TGTGCCAGCTCACCGACAGGGCTCACTGAAGCTTTCTTT. Translation gives CASSPTGLTEAFF. Full variable domain (rest looked up from reference TRBV18 and TRBJ1-1): NAGVMQNPRHLVRRRGQEARLRCSPMKGHSHVYWYRQLPEEGLKFMVYLQKENIIDESGMPKERFSAEFPKEGPSILRIQQVVRGDSAAYFCASSPTGLTEAFFGQGTRLTVV.

The V and J genes are TRBV30 and TRBJ2-5, with D maybe TRBD1 (5 bases). Germline-derived CDR1 and CDR2 are GTSNPN and SVGIG (reference sequence). This CDR3 comprises 14 residues. V was trimmed by 5 bases and J by 1 base, leaving 14 bases between them. The CDR3 sequence is CAWESGAGQETQYF. The CDR3 coding sequence is TGTGCCTGGGAATCTGGGGCTGGCCAAGAGACCCAGTACTTC.

The rearrangement joins TRBV9 to TRBJ2-1; tentatively, D is TRBD2 (6 bases). Germline-derived CDR1 and CDR2 are SGDLS and YYNGEE. The CDR3 runs 15 residues. The V and J ends lost 0 bases and 6 bases respectively, with 13 bases between them. CDR3 sequence reads: CASSVGHGGTNEQFF. CDR3 DNA: TGTGCCAGCAGCGTAGGGCATGGGGGGACCAATGAGCAGTTCTTC.